This is a list of T cell receptor beta chains from one sample in a study of shared clonotypes between healthy human individuals. Some clones are missing from TCRdb's copy, which holds only in-frame ones; the method was immunoSEQ multiplex PCR. Found here are about 2.2 million clones, more than 85% of them singletons; the top ten hold around 1.7%. Sequencing was performed on naive CD8+ T cells from PBMCs. Receptors were obtained from a man aged 18 to 30 in good health. Some clones in this sample may be carry-over from other donors' samples. Each CDR3 is given with its conserved first and last residue. A D gene is named only where the DNA matches it firmly. The listing skips clone size in some rows; elsewhere it reads once, few, many or a size class.

CDR3 DNA: TGCGCCAGCAGCCAAGAGGGACCCTCCCTTGAAGTCTACGAGCAGTACTTC
CDR3 protein: CASSQEGPSLEVYEQYF
D gene: NA
clone size: NA
V gene: TRBV4-1
CDR3 length: 17
J gene: TRBJ2-7

CDR3 DNA: TGCGCCAGCAGCCCCAGTTCCTACAATGAGCAGTTCTTC
CDR3 protein: CASSPSSYNEQFF
D gene: NA
clone size: NA
V gene: TRBV5-1
CDR3 length: 13
J gene: TRBJ2-1

CDR3 DNA: TGCGCCAGCAGCGAAGGTCGAATAGCCCCTACTAACTATGGCTACACCTTC
CDR3 protein: CASSEGRIAPTNYGYTF
D gene: NA
clone size: NA
V gene: TRBV10-2
CDR3 length: 17
J gene: TRBJ1-2

CDR3 DNA: TGTGCCAGCAGTTGGACTAGCGGGGGCGGACAGACCCAGTACTTC
CDR3 protein: CASSWTSGGGQTQYF
D gene: TRBD2
clone size: NA
V gene: TRBV27
CDR3 length: 15
J gene: TRBJ2-5

CDR3 DNA: TGCGCCAGCGCAACTAGCGGGAGCACCGAGCAGTACTTC
CDR3 protein: CASATSGSTEQYF
D gene: TRBD2
clone size: once
V gene: TRBV10-2
CDR3 length: 13
J gene: TRBJ2-7

CDR3 DNA: TGTGCCATCAGTGGGCCACTTGGGACAGGGGAGGGCCTTCAAGAGACCCAGTACTTC
CDR3 protein: CAISGPLGTGEGLQETQYF
D gene: TRBD1
clone size: once
V gene: TRBV10-3
CDR3 length: 19
J gene: TRBJ2-5

CDR3 DNA: TGTGCCAGCTCACCACGGCGGGGAACGGAAGCTTTCTTT
CDR3 protein: CASSPRRGTEAFF
D gene: NA
clone size: NA
V gene: TRBV18
CDR3 length: 13
J gene: TRBJ1-1

CDR3 DNA: TGCGCCAGCAGTGTGCCAAACCTATTGGGTCAGGAGGGCCCCTTGGGGTTCTTC
CDR3 protein: CASSVPNLLGQEGPLGFF
D gene: NA
clone size: NA
V gene: TRBV10-1
CDR3 length: 18
J gene: TRBJ2-1

CDR3 DNA: TGTGCCATCAGTGCCCCGACTAGCGGGAGCGCGGTCTCCTACAATGAGCAGTTCTTC
CDR3 protein: CAISAPTSGSAVSYNEQFF
D gene: TRBD2
clone size: NA
V gene: TRBV10-3
CDR3 length: 19
J gene: TRBJ2-1

CDR3 DNA: TGTGCCAGCAGCCCCGCCAGGGGGCGCCCCGGGGAGCTGTTTTTT
CDR3 protein: CASSPARGRPGELFF
D gene: TRBD1
clone size: NA
V gene: TRBV9
CDR3 length: 15
J gene: TRBJ2-2

CDR3 DNA: TGTGCCAGCAGCGACCAAGATAGGCGGCATTACTACAATGAGCAGTTCTTC
CDR3 protein: CASSDQDRRHYYNEQFF
D gene: NA
clone size: NA
V gene: TRBV7-6
CDR3 length: 17
J gene: TRBJ2-1

CDR3 DNA: TGTGCCAGCTCACCACCCGCACTAGCGGGAGTACGCGAGCAGTACTTC
CDR3 protein: CASSPPALAGVREQYF
D gene: TRBD2
clone size: NA
V gene: TRBV18
CDR3 length: 16
J gene: TRBJ2-7

CDR3 DNA: TGTGCCACCAGCAGAGTACCCGGCGGGCTAGCAAATCAAGAGACCCAGTACTTC
CDR3 protein: CATSRVPGGLANQETQYF
D gene: NA
clone size: NA
V gene: TRBV15
CDR3 length: 18
J gene: TRBJ2-5

CDR3 DNA: TGTGCCAGCAGCTATAATAGTCCCGGGACAGACACCGGGGAGCTGTTTTTT
CDR3 protein: CASSYNSPGTDTGELFF
D gene: TRBD1
clone size: NA
V gene: TRBV7-9
CDR3 length: 17
J gene: TRBJ2-2

CDR3 DNA: TGTGCCAGCAGCCCAACCAAGGACAGAGAAGCTTTCTTT
CDR3 protein: CASSPTKDREAFF
D gene: NA
clone size: NA
V gene: TRBV9
CDR3 length: 13
J gene: TRBJ1-1

CDR3 DNA: TGCGCCAGCAGTGACCGGACAGGGAATGGCTACACCTTC
CDR3 protein: CASSDRTGNGYTF
D gene: TRBD1
clone size: NA
V gene: TRBV10-1
CDR3 length: 13
J gene: TRBJ1-2

CDR3 DNA: TGTGCCAGCAGTCCTTCGACAGGGGCAGTCTTTCAGCCCCAGCATTTT
CDR3 protein: CASSPSTGAVFQPQHF
D gene: TRBD1
clone size: NA
V gene: TRBV27
CDR3 length: 16
J gene: TRBJ1-5

CDR3 DNA: TGTGCCAGCAGCCCTAGGTTGGGGGAATCAGAGGAAAAACTGTTTTTT
CDR3 protein: CASSPRLGESEEKLFF
D gene: NA
clone size: once
V gene: TRBV7-9
CDR3 length: 16
J gene: TRBJ1-4

CDR3 DNA: TGTGCCAGCGGCCGGCTAGCGGACAGAGATGAGCAGTTCTTC
CDR3 protein: CASGRLADRDEQFF
D gene: NA
clone size: NA
V gene: TRBV27
CDR3 length: 14
J gene: TRBJ2-1